One sample yielded the 14 T cell receptor beta chains listed below, sequenced in a study of blood T cells in healthy people across ages. With a J-beta primer mix and a sample-barcoded 5' primer, a second PCR ran 7 to 11 cycles. Using its own MiXCR run on the 5' RACE reads, TCRdb lists one record per CDR3 protein. The sample lists 850,000 to 1,300,000 distinct CDR3 sequences, 45% occurring once. Material for sequencing was blood. These receptor sequences come from a woman aged 55-70 years in good health.

This clonotype was detected only a few times. The V gene is TRBV21-1, the J gene TRBJ2-1. The J call could be wrong; TRBJ2-7 is a better fit for the DNA end. TRBV21-1 is listed as a pseudogene. This CDR3 comprises 15 residues. CDR3 sequence (DNA): TGTGCCAGCAGCAAAGCCGGCAGCTCCTACAATGAGCAGTACTTC. It is translated as CASSKAGSSYNEQYF.

In this sample, this clonotype turned up a few times. This chain connects TRBV5-4 to TRBJ2-5, with 7 bases aligning to TRBD1. J gave up 1 base and V 5 bases, and 11 bases lay outside the gene matches. The CDR3 is 16 amino acids. Germline V gives CDR1 SGHNT, CDR2 YYREEE (reference sequence). The CDR3 is CASSTGTVGRQETQYF. For the CDR3, the DNA is TGTGCCAGCAGTACAGGGACAGTGGGACGCCAAGAGACCCAGTACTTC.

Remarks on this clonotype: The junction departs from the called germline gene at one end, perhaps through a read error. The gene calls are TRBV29-1 and TRBJ2-2; 13 nucleotides line up with TRBD2. The germline V gene has CDR1 SQVTM and CDR2 ANQGSEA. The CDR3 is 15 residues long. CDR3 amino acids: CRVRTSGSRTGELFF. The CDR3 DNA is TGCCGCGTCCGGACTAGCGGGAGTCGGACCGGGGAGCTGTTTTTT.

This clonotype was detected a few times. Relative to the germline gene, one junction end is altered; a read error may explain this. The V and J genes are TRBV3-1 and TRBJ2-5, with D unresolved. The CDR3 has 13 amino acids. The V gene's germline CDR1 is LGHDT and CDR2 YNNKEL (reference sequence). The CDR3 protein is CASSLGMAEAQYF. The CDR3, as DNA: TGTGCCAGCAGCCTGGGAATGGCAGAGGCCCAGTACTTC.

The chain combines TRBV10-1 with TRBJ1-1; D ambiguous. V was cut by 7 bases and J by 11 bases, with 14 bases left in between. CDR3 length: 11 amino acids. Germline V gene lookup returns CDR1 WNHNN and CDR2 SYGVQD (reference sequence). CDR3 protein: CASTPLDWAFF. As DNA, the CDR3 is TGCGCCAGCACGCCTCTAGATTGGGCTTTCTTT.

This chain uses TRBV18 with TRBJ2-5; D remains unclear. V lost 5 bases to trimming and J lost 1 base, with 14 bases between them. CDR3 size: 15 residues. Germline loops: CDR1 KGHSH, CDR2 LQKENI. CDR3 sequence reads: CASSTTGHTQETQYF. CDR3 in DNA: TGTGCCAGCTCAACCACCGGGCATACCCAAGAGACCCAGTACTTC. The full variable domain, in which reference TRBV18 and TRBJ2-5 provide the parts outside the CDR3, is NAGVMQNPRHLVRRRGQEARLRCSPMKGHSHVYWYRQLPEEGLKFMVYLQKENIIDESGMPKERFSAEFPKEGPSILRIQQVVRGDSAAYFCASSTTGHTQETQYFGPGTRLLVL.

The chain has TRBV5-1 and TRBJ2-4; perhaps D is TRBD1 or TRBD2 (6 bases each). This CDR3 comprises 16 residues. Germline loops: CDR1 SGHRS, CDR2 YFSETQ. V was clipped by 1 base and J by 13 bases, with 24 bases between them. CDR3 nucleotide sequence: TGCGCCAGCAGCTTGTACCTACGGGTGCGGGACAATGAGCAGTACTTC. It is translated as CASSLYLRVRDNEQYF.

A few counts support this clonotype. The chain combines TRBV20-1 with TRBJ2-3, with D possibly being TRBD2 (6 bases). The CDR3 is 15 residues long. Germline CDR1 and CDR2: DFQATT and SNEGSKA (reference sequence). V was pared by 5 bases and J by 4 bases, with 19 bases between. CDR3 bases: TGCAGTGCTCGCTATGGTCGGGAGCGGTCAGATACGCAGTATTTT. Its protein product is CSARYGRERSDTQYF.

The sample holds many counts of this clonotype. The V call is TRBV12-3 or TRBV12-4, the J call TRBJ1-1; 7 nucleotides line up with TRBD1. V trimming: 6 bases; J trimming: 4 bases; junction bases outside the gene matches: 8. The CDR3 runs to 14 residues. DNA for the CDR3: TGTGCCAGCAGCCGACAGGGCCCCCCCACTGAAGCTTTCTTT. Its translation is CASSRQGPPTEAFF.

This chain links TRBV7-9 with TRBJ2-4, with D possibly matching TRBD2 (5 bases). The CDR3 sequence is 14 residues long. CDR1 is SEHNR and CDR2 is FQNEAQ in the germline V gene (reference sequence). V was clipped by 7 bases and J by 9 bases, with 19 bases between them. This chain's CDR3 is CASTPAALRSIQYF. In nucleotides, the CDR3 is TGTGCCAGCACCCCAGCGGCCCTCCGCAGCATTCAGTACTTC.

The chain joins TRBV7-8 to TRBJ1-5; D is ambiguous. The germline V and J ends were trimmed by 1 base and 5 bases, with 18 bases remaining between them. This CDR3 contains 17 residues. The germline gives CDR1 SGHVS, CDR2 FQNEAQ. As DNA, the CDR3 is TGTGCCAGCAGCTTAGAGGTCTTAAAGCTATGGGATCAGCCCCAGCATTTT. This sequence encodes CASSLEVLKLWDQPQHF.

J is TRBJ2-7 and V is TRBV6-5; 9 bases line up with TRBD1. Trimming took 5 bases from V and 2 from J; bases not matched to a gene: 10. CDR3 length: 16 residues. Germline CDR1 and CDR2: MNHEY and SVGAGI. The CDR3 is CASSHTHGTGPYEQYF. The CDR3 region has the DNA TGTGCCAGCAGTCACACCCATGGGACAGGGCCCTACGAGCAGTACTTC.

The chain recombines TRBV7-3 with TRBJ2-3; 12 nucleotides line up with TRBD2. Germline lookup yields CDR1 SGHTA and CDR2 FQGTGA. The CDR3 extends over 18 amino acids. Losses at the gene ends were 2 bases for V and 6 bases for J; bases not matched to a gene: 12. The CDR3 DNA reads TGTGCCAGCAGCTTATATCCCCTTCGACTAGCGGGAGTTGATACGCAGTATTTT. Its translation: CASSLYPLRLAGVDTQYF. Using reference TRBV7-3 and TRBJ2-3 for the parts outside the CDR3, the full variable domain is GAGVSQTPSNKVTEKGKYVELRCDPISGHTALYWYRQSLGQGPEFLIYFQGTGAADDSGLPNDRFFAVRPEGSVSTLKIQRTERGDSAVYLCASSLYPLRLAGVDTQYFGPGTRLTVL.

This chain joins TRBV7-3 and TRBJ2-1; D remains ambiguous. Trimming pared 4 bases from V and 6 bases from J, leaving 19 bases between. This CDR3 spans 16 amino acids. Germline V gene data show CDR1 as SGHTA and CDR2 as FQGTGA. The CDR3, as DNA: TGTGCCAGCAGCTCCCGTGACTCCGGTTGGTTCAATGAGCAGTTCTTC. This gives the protein CASSSRDSGWFNEQFF.